This T cell receptor beta chain was found in a study of CXCR3-negative and CXCR3-positive naive CD8 T cells. TRB cDNA was prepared as libraries by UMI-labeled 5' RACE. TCRdb re-called the 5' RACE reads; one entry per CDR3 protein, DNA not given. The sample table includes roughly 89,000 distinct CDR3 sequences. Each CD8+ T cell subset was flow-sorted in triplicate. Every sort contained 270,000 or so cells. Comments on this clonotype: Its antigen is as yet unknown.

This CDR3 is built from 15 residues. Germline CDR1 is SGHRS and CDR2 is YFSETQ. Study outcomes and limitations: In both naive subsets diversity was comparably high, whereas memory CD8+ cells showed much lower diversity. Naive cells that were CXCR3-positive had more hydrophobic TRB CDR3s (compared with CXCR3-negative naive cells). No difference in surface CD5 was seen between naive subsets, and TCR strength was inferred from TRB CDR3 properties.

Sequenced input: naive CXCR3- CD8+ T cells from blood. Subset of the sample: CD45RO-CCR7+CD27+CD95- naive CD8+ T cells lacking CXCR3 (TNR3-). The chain couples TRBV5-1 to TRBJ1-2; the TCRdb D gene call, TRBD1, has no DNA to confirm it. The clonotype originates from a human donor in good health. Some clones in this sample may be carry-over from other donors' samples. CDR3 protein: CASKAASTGNYGYTF.